The subject of this entry is one T cell receptor beta chain. The antigen this receptor binds is unknown. Qualities for individual bases were not recorded, and no much larger clone is one base off. TCRbeta CDR3 regions were amplified from genomic DNA by means of the immunoSEQ Assay, a bias-controlled multiplex PCR. Per the source publication's procedure: Within the assay, amplification of reference gene primers was used to estimate how many nucleated cells each sample contained. To quantify the absolute abundance of each unique TCRbeta CDR3 rearrangement, sequence reads were collapsed and filtered. For each sample, productive Simpson clonality was calculated as the square root of Simpson's diversity index over productive rearrangements. The immuneACCESS repertoire file appears here via TCRdb, limited to in-frame rearrangements. These files lack a portion of the clones; in checked studies, under half of the deficit traces to unresolved V genes, and the cause of the others is not known. V and J calls and clone size are those listed in that table; D and trimming were worked out from the DNA. Within this sample are about 220,000 clones, with approximately 86% of them counted one time only. The ten largest clonotypes hold over 12% of the sample.

Participants in the prospective study were aged about 18 to 95 years, lived in about two dozen United States geographic areas, and enrolled through a virtual design. In the prospective study, participants were assigned to cohorts based on the clinical history participants reported in a screening survey and a study questionnaire. Each participant in the prospective study had whole blood, serum and a nasopharyngeal or oropharyngeal swab collected by mobile phlebotomists. Over a roughly 2-month period, participants in the prospective study had the option of providing additional blood draws and questionnaires. Before DNA extraction, blood samples from the prospective study were shipped at room temperature or frozen. These data are taken from a study of blood T cell repertoires in COVID-19 (dated by TCRdb to 2018 to 2020). At the level of the whole study: Samples from collaborators originated in the United States, Italy and Spain and spanned both the acute and convalescent phases of COVID-19. The material from the prospective study consisted of cDNA or gDNA derived from T cells, B-cell-depleted T cells, or PBMCs. The dataset comprised deeply sampled blood TCRbeta repertoires from subjects exposed to, actively infected with, or recovered from COVID-19. The repertoires were made available in a free public database intended to serve as a resource for research on the immune response to SARS-CoV-2. The samples were drawn from the first 160 participants of the ongoing ImmuneRACE study and from over a thousand subjects provided by 6 global collaborators. The sample metadata nearly always contained a de-identified subject ID, COVID-19 status, age in years and sex. Where HLA class I and class II types were available, the types were taken from metadata supplied by the sample provider, not from assay-based typing.

V is pared back by 3 bases and J by 6 bases, with 12 bases lying between the germline termini. The CDR3, cysteine through phenylalanine, is 14 amino acids long. The CDR3 DNA has 42 bases and is translated from base 1. Per the germline V gene (reference sequence), LGHDT is the CDR1 and YNNKEL is the CDR2. Overall results and qualifications from the work: How much clinical and demographic metadata was included differed by source and by participant, and the metadata was provided uncurated.

The TCR comes from a woman aged 50 to 60 with acute COVID-19. The sequenced sample was PBMCs or T cells enriched from blood (not recorded which). The chain is encoded by TRBV3-1 (or the pseudogene TRBV3-2) joined to TRBJ1-5; TRBD1 is a weak D gene call, 5 bases matching. The CDR3 region has the sequence CASSHQGWTQPQHF. In nucleotides, the sequence is TGTGCCAGCAGCCACCAGGGTTGGACTCAGCCCCAGCATTTT.